Reported below is one TCR beta chain. Its target antigen remains unknown. No much larger clone exists at a distance of one base, and base qualities are not known. The data derive from a study of PD-L1 blockade in urothelial cancer (dated by TCRdb to about 2017). For the wider study: Every patient began therapy around 2014 and was given atezolizumab 1,200 mg intravenously every 3 weeks. Around 29 patients had pretreatment blood TCR-seq, about 25 had at least one posttreatment blood collection, and about 25 had tumor TCR-seq. About 90% of the 29 patients were identified as males with urothelial cancer of bladder origin, and a prior smoking history was reported by 18 of 29 patients. Blood samples gave median yields of around 140,000 T cells and 82,636 unique TCRs, along with a median clonality of approximately 0.084. An ECOG performance status of 0 or 1 was recorded for the patients, and 0 to 3 prior chemotherapy regimens had been received by the patients. The study was an exploratory multi-omic analysis of somatic, immune and clinical correlates of response to PD-L1 blockade with atezolizumab in urothelial cancer. TCR sequencing covered pretreatment tumor samples and matched, serially collected peripheral blood taken before and after atezolizumab treatment. Whole exome sequencing and RNA sequencing of pretreatment tumors were performed alongside TCR sequencing in the same patients. Durable clinical benefit was defined as progression-free survival longer than 6 months, and TCR features were also tested against progression-free and overall survival. Under ten patients reached durable clinical benefit, while 20 patients did not. Blood samples were analyzed at two time points: 3 weeks after treatment start (second dose) and 6 weeks after treatment start. Here is what the overall study found, with its caveats: Small sample size (n of about 29) and many exploratory analyses mean the results are intended to be hypothesis-generating. Greater expansion of tumor-associated TCR clones in peripheral blood 3 weeks after the start of treatment was observed in patients with durable benefit (n of about 24, p = 0.022). A pretreatment peripheral blood TCR clonality below the median was linked to improved progression-free and overall survival.

The cohort included roughly 30 patients with locally advanced or metastatic urothelial carcinoma who were treated at Memorial Sloan Kettering on a trial protocol. Peripheral blood mononuclear cells were collected pretreatment and during treatment, with between 1 and 8 total time points obtained per patient. The Qiagen DNeasy Blood extraction kit was used to purify genomic DNA from total PBMCs and tumor samples. Collected pretreatment and during treatment, PBMCs were isolated and stored as previously described. The CDR3 runs 11 amino acids, cysteine and phenylalanine included. The entry retains the CDR3 DNA only, 33 bases that are in frame from base 1. Reading the germline V gene gives CDR1 MDHEN and CDR2 SYDVKM. V loses 3 bases of germline sequence and J loses 3 bases, and the interval between the two ends is 3 bases. Synthetic TCR analog templates were spiked into each PCR to estimate absolute template abundance from read counts. The immunoSEQ assay used bias-controlled V and J gene primers to amplify TCRbeta CDR3 regions from genomic DNA. Sequencing of rearranged TCRbeta segments was performed at approximately 20X coverage. For the original study's pipeline: Sequencing errors were corrected by clustering and CDR3s were annotated against IMGT to assign V, D and J genes. Downstream analyses used only productive TCRbeta rearrangements, leaving out any out-of-frame or stop-codon sequences. Clonality was calculated as one minus the Shannon entropy normalized by the log of the number of unique productive sequences. Clones differing between time points or between blood and tumor were identified using Fisher's exact test with Benjamini-Hochberg correction, with an adjusted p below 0.01 applied as the threshold. The immuneACCESS repertoire file appears here via TCRdb, limited to in-frame rearrangements. These files lack a portion of the clones; in checked studies, under half of the deficit traces to unresolved V genes, and the cause of the others is not known. That table furnishes V, J and clone size, whereas the DNA furnished D and trimming. This sample comprises 100,000 or so clones, 91% of them detected only once. Almost 0.95% of the sample is held by the ten biggest clonotypes.

This chain joins TRBV28 to TRBJ2-7; no D gene call is confident. Sequenced here: PBMCs, sampled around atezolizumab (anti-PD-L1) treatment. The receptor comes from a woman of 80 years or more with urothelial cancer. The CDR3 has the sequence CASSFIYEQYF. The sequenced DNA is TGTGCCAGCAGTTTCATCTACGAGCAGTACTTC.